These 26 T cell receptor beta chains share one sample of origin, sequenced in a study of metastatic and nonmetastatic thyroid tumors. Patients were all untreated before their thyroid surgery. Via MiXCR, TCRdb re-called the PCR reads. Among some 42,000 clones listed, around 30% were seen once. The specimen was blood. These receptors all stem from a male donor with papillary thyroid cancer or a benign thyroid nodule (not recorded which). Some clones in this sample may be carry-over from other donors' samples.

The rearrangement joins TRBV28 to TRBJ1-3, with 10 bases that match TRBD1. This CDR3 has 15 residues. Per germline, CDR1 MDHEN and CDR2 SYDVKM. The V segment lost 6 bases and the J segment 3 bases; nucleotides outside the gene matches: 5. The CDR3 sequence is CASRPGQGLGNTIYF. Written as DNA, the CDR3 is TGTGCCAGCAGACCGGGACAGGGGCTTGGAAACACCATATATTTT.

The chain carries TRBV6-1 and TRBJ1-5; D remains unclear. The CDR3 covers 13 residues. Trimming removed 7 bases from V and 4 bases from J, with 11 bases in between. Germline V CDR1 and CDR2: MNHNS, SASEGT. CDR3 DNA: TGTGCCAGCATGGGTTCCCTTAATCAGCCCCAGCATTTT. It yields the protein CASMGSLNQPQHF.

The rearrangement joins TRBV20-1 to TRBJ2-1, with 10 bases fitting TRBD2. The CDR3 sequence is 16 residues long. V was pared by 2 bases and J by 7 bases, with 11 bases of the junction left unmatched. CDR1 is DFQATT, CDR2 SNEGSKA, per germline (reference sequence). This CDR3 is CSARSFSLAGENEQFF. The CDR3 nucleotides are TGCAGTGCTAGAAGTTTTAGCCTAGCGGGAGAAAATGAGCAGTTCTTC.

The table lists this clone with many counts. V and J are TRBV2 and TRBJ1-2; the D gene is possibly TRBD1 (5 bases). V was trimmed by 2 bases and J by 7 bases, leaving 11 bases between them. This CDR3 has 13 residues. CDR1 is SNHLY and CDR2 is FYNNEI in the germline V gene. This CDR3 is CASSELGEAGYTF. The CDR3 DNA reads TGTGCCAGCAGTGAACTGGGGGAGGCTGGCTACACCTTC.

There are a few counts of this clone. The chain employs TRBV20-1 and TRBJ2-7; 9 bases align to TRBD1. V trimming: 1 base; J trimming: 4 bases; junction bases outside the gene matches: 8. This CDR3 is built from 15 residues. Germline lookup yields CDR1 DFQATT and CDR2 SNEGSKA (reference sequence). The CDR3 sequence: CSARGHRDRVYEQYF. The CDR3 DNA sequence: TGCAGTGCTAGAGGACACCGGGACAGGGTTTACGAGCAGTACTTC.

This clone was picked up many times. The V gene is TRBV10-1, the J gene TRBJ2-1, with unresolved D. The CDR3 has 13 amino acids. CDR1 is WNHNN and CDR2 is SYGVQD in the germline V gene (reference sequence). Trimming took 3 bases from V and 0 from J, leaving 3 bases between them. The CDR3: CASSDSSYNEQFF. The DNA of the CDR3 is TGCGCCAGCAGTGACAGCTCCTACAATGAGCAGTTCTTC.

Ten or more counts support this clone. The rearrangement joins TRBV20-1 to TRBJ2-7; D may correspond to TRBD1 or TRBD2 (7 bases each). Per the germline V gene, CDR1 is DFQATT and CDR2 is SNEGSKA (reference sequence). The length of the CDR3 is 15 residues. Trimming stripped 4 bases from V and 0 bases from J, with 16 bases between. The CDR3 sequence is CSAKGGGTTSYEQYF. CDR3 nucleotide sequence: TGCAGTGCTAAGGGAGGGGGCACCACCTCCTACGAGCAGTACTTC.

The V call is TRBV11-2, the J call TRBJ1-3; tentative D call: TRBD1 (5 bases). The CDR3 spans 17 residues. The V gene lost 1 base and the J gene lost 0 bases, with 13 bases spanning the gap. Germline V gene lookup returns CDR1 SGHAT and CDR2 FQNNGV. The CDR3 spells CASSLVGGSSSGNTIYF. The CDR3 bases are TGTGCCAGCAGCTTAGTTGGGGGGTCGAGCTCTGGAAACACCATATATTTT.

This clone appeared a single time. The rearrangement uses TRBV7-3 and TRBJ2-7, with 8 bases identical to TRBD1. V trimming: 3 bases; J trimming: 5 bases; junction bases outside the gene matches: 6. Germline V gene lookup returns CDR1 SGHTA and CDR2 FQGTGA. CDR3 size: 14 residues. CDR3 amino acids: CASSLGGQVHEQYF. The CDR3 DNA follows: TGTGCCAGCAGCTTGGGGGGACAGGTCCACGAGCAGTACTTC.

This chain connects TRBV7-8 to TRBJ2-5, with D maybe TRBD2 (6 bases). Germline CDR1 and CDR2: SGHVS and FQNEAQ. This CDR3 contains 12 residues. V was shortened by 4 bases and J by 9 bases, with 12 bases between the two germline ends. In nucleotides, the CDR3 is TGTGCCAGCAGCTCTGGGACGGGAGCCCAGTACTTC. Translation: CASSSGTGAQYF.

This clone was observed a few times. V gene TRBV2 combines with J gene TRBJ1-2; tentative D call: TRBD1 (6 bases). Per germline, CDR1 SNHLY and CDR2 FYNNEI. This CDR3 region has 14 residues. The V gene lost 3 bases and the J gene lost 3 bases, with 11 bases spanning the gap. The DNA of the CDR3 is TGTGCCAGCAGTGAGTCCGGGACACACTATGGCTACACCTTC. Amino acid sequence: CASSESGTHYGYTF.

This clone was counted only a few times. CDR3 in DNA: TGTGCCAGCAGTTACTCAGAAACCGGGGAGCTGTTTTTT. Its translation is CASSYSETGELFF. The chain employs TRBV6-2 or TRBV6-3 and TRBJ2-2; unclear D gene. V was cut by 0 bases and J by 5 bases, with 4 bases left in between. CDR1 is MNHEY, CDR2 SVGEGT, per germline. The CDR3 totals 13 residues.

This clone came up many times. The V and J genes are TRBV12-3 or TRBV12-4 and TRBJ1-1, with unresolved D. The CDR3 is made up of 13 amino acids. V gave up 3 bases and J gave up 3 bases, with 8 bases separating them. CDR3 sequence: CASSFFGDTEAFF. In DNA, the CDR3 is TGTGCCAGCAGTTTCTTCGGAGACACTGAAGCTTTCTTT.

The sample holds many counts of this clone. This chain uses TRBV7-9 with TRBJ1-1, with D possibly being TRBD1 (5 bases). The ends were cut back, 5 bases at V and 1 base at J, with 14 bases in the middle. CDR1 SEHNR and CDR2 FQNEAQ come from the germline V gene (reference sequence). The CDR3 covers 15 residues. CDR3: CASSQLQAANTEAFF. The CDR3 DNA sequence: TGTGCCAGCAGCCAATTACAGGCCGCGAACACTGAAGCTTTCTTT.

In its sample, this clone was seen many times. This chain connects TRBV2 to TRBJ2-1; D uncertain. The germline V gene has CDR1 SNHLY and CDR2 FYNNEI. The length of the CDR3 is 15 residues. V was shortened by 6 bases and J by 0 bases, with 12 bases between the two germline ends. The CDR3 coding sequence is TGTGCCAGCAGAGCCCGGACCTCCTCCTACAATGAGCAGTTCTTC. This encodes CASRARTSSYNEQFF.

This clone was seen ten or more times. Other DNA sequences from this sample encode an identical CDR3 as well. V is TRBV5-4 and J is TRBJ2-7; D gene ambiguous. Trimming removed 0 bases from V and 7 bases from J, with 11 bases in between. The length of the CDR3 is 13 residues. The germline V gene has CDR1 SGHNT and CDR2 YYREEE (reference sequence). Here the CDR3 reads CASSLAGGREQYF. The CDR3, as DNA: TGTGCCAGCAGCTTGGCGGGCGGCAGGGAGCAGTACTTC.

CDR3 residues: CASSPELDGNEQFF. CDR3 DNA sequence: TGTGCCAGCAGCCCGGAGCTAGATGGCAATGAGCAGTTCTTC. The chain joins TRBV7-8 to TRBJ2-5; D unclear. The J call is doubtful: the DNA matches TRBJ2-1 better. The CDR3 covers 14 residues. Germline V gives CDR1 SGHVS, CDR2 FQNEAQ.

This clone is medium-sized by share. This chain joins TRBV6-1 and TRBJ1-1; no clear D gene. Trimming took 3 bases from V and 11 from J, leaving 7 bases between them. Germline lookup yields CDR1 MNHNS and CDR2 SASEGT. The CDR3 covers 10 residues. The CDR3 region has the DNA TGTGCCAGCAGTGAGGTCTGGGCTTTCTTT. Translated: CASSEVWAFF.

In its sample, this clone is medium-sized. The CDR3 bases are TGTGCCAGCAGTTTAACTAGCGGGAGCGTATATGAGCAGTTCTTC. Translation: CASSLTSGSVYEQFF. This chain connects TRBV6-1 to TRBJ2-1, with TRBD2 identical over 11 bases. From germline, CDR1 is MNHNS and CDR2 SASEGT. J gave up 8 bases and V 5 bases, and 8 bases lay outside the gene matches. This CDR3 region has 15 residues.

The genes are TRBV18 and TRBJ2-1; TRBD1 aligns across 12 bases. Per germline, CDR1 KGHSH and CDR2 LQKENI. The CDR3 is 16 amino acids. The V gene end was trimmed by 4 bases and the J gene end by 8 bases; junction bases not matched to a gene: 9. Here the CDR3 DNA reads TGTGCCAGCTCACGAACCGGGACAGGGGGCCTCGATGAGCAGTTCTTC. Translation: CASSRTGTGGLDEQFF.

This clone was seen more than once but under ten times. CDR3 amino acids: CASSSGVVVNTEAFF. The CDR3 nucleotides are TGTGCCAGCAGTTCAGGGGTCGTTGTGAACACTGAAGCTTTCTTT. The chain carries TRBV28 and TRBJ1-1; possible D gene TRBD1, 6 bases. Trimming shortened V by 4 bases and J by 0 bases, and 12 bases separated the two germline ends. CDR1 is MDHEN, CDR2 SYDVKM, per germline. CDR3 length: 15 residues.

This clone was counted between two and nine times. The CDR3 sequence: CASSQVGSGNTIYF. As DNA, the CDR3 is TGTGCCAGCAGCCAAGTCGGCTCTGGAAACACCATATATTTT. The chain carries TRBV3-1 and TRBJ1-3, with D uncertain. Trimming took off 1 base at V and 0 bases at J, with 4 bases between the two ends. The CDR3 covers 14 residues. CDR1 is LGHDT, CDR2 YNNKEL, per germline (reference sequence).

A few counts support this clone. A read error may account for a junction end that differs from germline. The V gene is TRBV6-1, the J gene TRBJ1-2; the match to TRBD1 covers 9 bases. The CDR3 length is 14 residues. The germline gives CDR1 MNHNS, CDR2 SASEGT. The CDR3 region has the DNA TGTGCCAACAGTTTACAGGGGGCGAGAGATGGCTACACCTTC. Amino acid sequence: CANSLQGARDGYTF.

This clone was seen at least ten times. This rearrangement joins TRBV30 to TRBJ1-2; unclear D gene. V shed 4 bases and J shed 4 bases, with 16 bases lying between them. The CDR3 runs 14 residues. CDR1 GTSNPN and CDR2 SVGIG come from the germline V gene (reference sequence). CDR3 residues: CAWNKWSLSYGYTF. The DNA for the CDR3 is TGTGCCTGGAATAAGTGGAGCCTGTCCTATGGCTACACCTTC.

V and J are TRBV9 and TRBJ2-7, with D perhaps matching TRBD1 or TRBD2 (7 bases each). There are 14 residues in the CDR3. From germline, CDR1 is SGDLS and CDR2 YYNGEE. Trimming took off 4 bases at V and 0 bases at J, with 11 bases between the two ends. Here the CDR3 DNA reads TGTGCCAGCAGCCCAGGGGGGGACTCCTACGAGCAGTACTTC. It is translated as CASSPGGDSYEQYF.

V and J are TRBV5-1 and TRBJ2-1; D unresolved. This CDR3 region has 14 residues. V was cut by 4 bases and J by 9 bases, with 17 bases left in between. CDR1 SGHRS and CDR2 YFSETQ come from the germline V gene. Written as DNA, the CDR3 is TGCGCCAGCAGCCCGGACCCCACTTCGCGTGAGCAGTTCTTC. Its protein product is CASSPDPTSREQFF.